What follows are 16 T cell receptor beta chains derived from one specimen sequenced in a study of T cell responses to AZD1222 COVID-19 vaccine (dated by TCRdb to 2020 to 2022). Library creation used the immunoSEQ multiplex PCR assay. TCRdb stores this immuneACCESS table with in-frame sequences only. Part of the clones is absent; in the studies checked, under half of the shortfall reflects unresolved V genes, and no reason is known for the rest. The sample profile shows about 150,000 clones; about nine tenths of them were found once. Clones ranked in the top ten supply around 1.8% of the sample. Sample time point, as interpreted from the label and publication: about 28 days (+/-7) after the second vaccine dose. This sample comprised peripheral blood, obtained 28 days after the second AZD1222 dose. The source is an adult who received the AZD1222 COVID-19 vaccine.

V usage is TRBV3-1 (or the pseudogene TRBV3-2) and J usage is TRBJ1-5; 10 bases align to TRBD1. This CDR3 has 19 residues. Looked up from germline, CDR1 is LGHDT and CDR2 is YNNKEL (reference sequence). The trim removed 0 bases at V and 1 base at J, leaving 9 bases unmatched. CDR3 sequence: CASSQDAGTGVRSNQPQHF. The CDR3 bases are TGTGCCAGCAGCCAAGATGCCGGGACAGGGGTTAGAAGCAATCAGCCCCAGCATTTT.

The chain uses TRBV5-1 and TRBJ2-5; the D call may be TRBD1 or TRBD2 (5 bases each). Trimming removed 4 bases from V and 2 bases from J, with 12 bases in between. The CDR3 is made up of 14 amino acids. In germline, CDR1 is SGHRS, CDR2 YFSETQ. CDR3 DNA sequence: TGCGCCAGCAGCAACCGGGACGTACAAGAGACCCAGTACTTC. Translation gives CASSNRDVQETQYF. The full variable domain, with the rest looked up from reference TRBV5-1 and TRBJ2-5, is KAGVTQTPRYLIKTRGQQVTLSCSPISGHRSVSWYQQTPGQGLQFLFEYFSETQRNKGNFPGRFSGRQFSNSRSEMNVSTLELGDSALYLCASSNRDVQETQYFGPGTRLLVL.

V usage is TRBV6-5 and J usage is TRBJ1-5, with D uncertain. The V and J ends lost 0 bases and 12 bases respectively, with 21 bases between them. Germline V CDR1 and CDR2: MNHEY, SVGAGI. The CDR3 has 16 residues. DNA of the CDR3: TGTGCCAGCAGTTACTCGCCCGGCGCCACCGGGGAATTCCAGCATTTT. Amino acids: CASSYSPGATGEFQHF.

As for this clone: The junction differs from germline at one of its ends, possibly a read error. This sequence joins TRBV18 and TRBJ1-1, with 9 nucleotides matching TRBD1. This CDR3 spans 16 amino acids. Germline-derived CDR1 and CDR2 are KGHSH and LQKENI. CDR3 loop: CASSPPPRTGVTEAFF. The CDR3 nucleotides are TGTGCCAGCTCCCCACCCCCCCGGACAGGGGTTACTGAAGCTTTCTTT.

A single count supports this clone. CDR3 bases: TGTGCCAGCAGTCGCGCCCCCGGCAATGAGCAGTTCTTC. The encoded protein is CASSRAPGNEQFF. The chain links TRBV14 to TRBJ2-1; D is ambiguous. Trimming removed 6 bases from V and 6 bases from J, with 12 bases in between. The CDR3 is 13 amino acids. Germline values: CDR1 SGHDN, CDR2 FVKESK.

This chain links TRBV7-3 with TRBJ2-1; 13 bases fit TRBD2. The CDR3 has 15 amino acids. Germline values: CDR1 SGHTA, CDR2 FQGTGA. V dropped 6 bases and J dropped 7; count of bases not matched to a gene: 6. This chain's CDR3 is CASSWGLAGLNEQFF. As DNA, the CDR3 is TGTGCCAGCAGTTGGGGACTAGCGGGATTGAATGAGCAGTTCTTC.

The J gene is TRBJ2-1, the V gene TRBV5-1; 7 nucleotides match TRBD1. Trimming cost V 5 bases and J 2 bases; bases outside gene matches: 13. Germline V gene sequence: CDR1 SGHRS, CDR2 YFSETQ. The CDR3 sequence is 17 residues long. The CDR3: CASSLPAPGQAYNEQFF. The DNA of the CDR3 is TGCGCCAGCAGTCTGCCGGCCCCCGGACAGGCCTACAATGAGCAGTTCTTC.

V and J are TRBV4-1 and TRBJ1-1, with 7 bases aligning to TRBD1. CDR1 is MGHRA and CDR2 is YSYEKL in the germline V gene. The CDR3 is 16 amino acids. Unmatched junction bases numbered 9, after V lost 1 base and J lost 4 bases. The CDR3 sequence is CASSQARRQGGTEAFF. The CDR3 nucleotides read TGCGCCAGCAGCCAAGCTAGGAGGCAGGGGGGCACTGAAGCTTTCTTT.

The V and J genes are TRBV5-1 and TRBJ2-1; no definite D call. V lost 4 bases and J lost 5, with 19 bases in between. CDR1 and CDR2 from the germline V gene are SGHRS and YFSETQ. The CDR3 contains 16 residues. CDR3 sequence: CASSPRLDPSNNEQFF. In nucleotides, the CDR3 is TGCGCCAGCAGCCCCCGACTCGATCCCTCTAACAATGAGCAGTTCTTC.

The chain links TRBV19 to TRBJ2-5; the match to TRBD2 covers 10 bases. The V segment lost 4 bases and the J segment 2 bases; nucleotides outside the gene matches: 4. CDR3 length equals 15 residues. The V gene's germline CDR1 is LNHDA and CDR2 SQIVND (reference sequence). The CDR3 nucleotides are TGTGCCAGTAGTAGGGGACTAGCGTGGCAAGAGACCCAGTACTTC. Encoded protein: CASSRGLAWQETQYF.

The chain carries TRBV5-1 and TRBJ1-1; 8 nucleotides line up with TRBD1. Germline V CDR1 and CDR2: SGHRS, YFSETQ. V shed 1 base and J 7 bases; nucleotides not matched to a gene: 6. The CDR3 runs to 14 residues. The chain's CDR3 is CASSLTGTGDEAFF. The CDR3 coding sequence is TGCGCCAGCAGCTTGACGGGGACAGGCGATGAAGCTTTCTTT.

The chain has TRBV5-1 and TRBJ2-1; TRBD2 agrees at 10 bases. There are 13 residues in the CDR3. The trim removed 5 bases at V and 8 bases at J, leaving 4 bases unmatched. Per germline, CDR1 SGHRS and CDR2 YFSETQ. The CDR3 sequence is CASRPGLADEQFF. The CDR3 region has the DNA TGCGCCAGCAGACCCGGACTAGCGGATGAGCAGTTCTTC.

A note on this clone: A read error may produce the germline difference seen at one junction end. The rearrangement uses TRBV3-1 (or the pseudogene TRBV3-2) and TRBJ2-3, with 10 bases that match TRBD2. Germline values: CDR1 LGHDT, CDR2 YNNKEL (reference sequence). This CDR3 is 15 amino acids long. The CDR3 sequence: CASRQAGGPPDTQYF. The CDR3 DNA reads TGTGCCAGCAGGCAAGCGGGAGGGCCCCCAGATACGCAGTATTTT.

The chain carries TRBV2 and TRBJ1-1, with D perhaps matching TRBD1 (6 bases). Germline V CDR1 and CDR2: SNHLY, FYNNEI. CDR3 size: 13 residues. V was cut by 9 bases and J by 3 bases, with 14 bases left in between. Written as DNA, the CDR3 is TGTGCCAGTGCCAGGGGCGAGGACACTGAAGCTTTCTTT. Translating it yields CASARGEDTEAFF.

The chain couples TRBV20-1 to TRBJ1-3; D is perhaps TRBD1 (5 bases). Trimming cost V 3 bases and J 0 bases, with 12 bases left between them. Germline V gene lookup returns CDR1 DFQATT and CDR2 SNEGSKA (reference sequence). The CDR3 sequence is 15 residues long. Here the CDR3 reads CSASSGEYSGNTIYF. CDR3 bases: TGCAGTGCTAGTTCGGGGGAATACTCTGGAAACACCATATATTTT.

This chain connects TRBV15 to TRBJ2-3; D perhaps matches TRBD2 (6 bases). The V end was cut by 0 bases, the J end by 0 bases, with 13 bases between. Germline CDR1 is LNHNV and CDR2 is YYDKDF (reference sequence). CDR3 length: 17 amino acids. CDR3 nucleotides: TGTGCCACCAGCAGAGAGTCGGGACTCGTCAGCACAGATACGCAGTATTTT. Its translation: CATSRESGLVSTDTQYF.